The 16 T cell receptor beta chains in this list originate from one sample, sequenced in a study of blood T cell repertoires in COVID-19. TCRdb's table, derived via immunoSEQ multiplex PCR, lists solely in-frame clones and lacks some. The repertoire consists of about 58,000 clones, with 90% occurring once and the leading ten covering 13%. The sample consisted of peripheral blood. These TCRs come from a man in his 60s with active COVID-19.

This clone was detected only once. V is TRBV15 and J is TRBJ2-1; maybe TRBD2 (5 bases). Trimming shortened V by 5 bases and J by 5 bases, and 10 bases separated the two germline ends. The CDR3 is made up of 13 amino acids. Germline V gene data show CDR1 as LNHNV and CDR2 as YYDKDF (reference sequence). CDR3 bases: TGTGCCACCAGCGTGGCTAGCCACAATGAGCAGTTCTTC. Protein: CATSVASHNEQFF.

This chain joins TRBV19 and TRBJ2-2; D is unresolved. Germline values: CDR1 LNHDA, CDR2 SQIVND (reference sequence). V lost 5 bases, J lost 0 bases, and 10 bases lay in between. This CDR3 has 15 residues. The CDR3 spells CASSLHQANTGELFF. As DNA, the CDR3 is TGTGCCAGTAGTCTCCATCAGGCGAACACCGGGGAGCTGTTTTTT.

The genes are TRBV7-8 and TRBJ1-1; TRBD1 might be the D (5 bases). CDR3 size: 16 residues. Trimming shortened V by 1 base and J by 0 bases, and 12 bases separated the two germline ends. Germline loops: CDR1 SGHVS, CDR2 FQNEAQ. The CDR3 reads CASSLEGLGVNTEAFF. CDR3 in DNA: TGTGCCAGCAGCTTAGAGGGTCTAGGGGTGAACACTGAAGCTTTCTTT.

This chain connects TRBV7-6 to TRBJ2-7, with D perhaps matching TRBD1 (5 bases). This CDR3 has 16 residues. Germline CDR1 SGHVS, CDR2 FNYEAQ. Between the trimmed V and J ends, which lost 1 base and 5 bases, there was a span of 18 bases. In DNA form, the CDR3 reads TGTGCCAGCAGCTTAGTGGGTGGACAAGGGGAACACGAGCAGTACTTC. Encoded protein: CASSLVGGQGEHEQYF.

The rearrangement uses TRBV19 and TRBJ2-1, with 9 bases identical to TRBD2. Germline CDR1 is LNHDA and CDR2 is SQIVND (reference sequence). J lost 10 bases, V lost 5 bases, and 6 bases had no gene match. The CDR3 length is 13 residues. CDR3 protein: CASSLSGRNEQFF. In nucleotides, the CDR3 is TGTGCCAGTAGTCTAAGCGGGAGGAACGAGCAGTTCTTC.

V gene TRBV28 combines with J gene TRBJ2-7; 9 nucleotides align to TRBD1. Germline CDR1 reads MDHEN; CDR2 reads SYDVKM. With V trimmed by 6 bases and J by 5 bases, 11 bases remained unmatched. The length of the CDR3 is 15 residues. The CDR3 loop reads CASRTGGRDSHEQYF. Written as DNA, the CDR3 is TGTGCCAGCAGGACAGGGGGGCGCGATTCCCACGAGCAGTACTTC. Full variable domain (missing parts from reference TRBV28 and TRBJ2-7): DVKVTQSSRYLVKRTGEKVFLECVQDMDHENMFWYRQDPGLGLRLIYFSYDVKMKEKGDIPEGYSVSREKKERFSLILESASTNQTSMYLCASRTGGRDSHEQYFGPGTRLTVT.

The CDR3 loop reads CATNPAGPYNEQFF. The CDR3 bases are TGTGCCACCAACCCCGCGGGCCCCTACAATGAGCAGTTCTTC. V is TRBV28 and J is TRBJ2-1; possible D gene TRBD2, 5 bases. The CDR3 runs 14 residues. V lost 10 bases to trimming and J lost 2 bases, with 15 bases between them. CDR1 is MDHEN and CDR2 is SYDVKM in the germline V gene.

V gene TRBV6-7 combines with J gene TRBJ1-2; no firm D call. TRBV6-7 qualifies as an ORF whose function is uncertain. Deletions cut 10 bases from V and 2 bases from J, with 14 bases between. The CDR3 runs 13 residues. This CDR3 reads CATPLEGNYGYTF. DNA for the CDR3: TGTGCCACCCCCTTGGAGGGCAACTATGGCTACACCTTC.

The CDR3 sequence is CASYRLDKGYTF. The CDR3 DNA reads as TGTGCCAGTTACCGGTTAGATAAGGGCTACACCTTC. V is TRBV28 and J is TRBJ1-2; no clear D. Trimming shortened V by 9 bases and J by 8 bases, and 16 bases separated the two germline ends. CDR3 length: 12 residues. Per the germline V gene, CDR1 is MDHEN and CDR2 is SYDVKM.

This rearrangement joins TRBV2 to TRBJ1-4, with 9 bases fitting TRBD1. V dropped 6 bases and J dropped 10; count of bases not matched to a gene: 6. Germline V gives CDR1 SNHLY, CDR2 FYNNEI. The CDR3 loop spans 13 amino acids. Here the CDR3 reads CASRIGQGLKLFF. DNA for the CDR3: TGTGCCAGCAGGATAGGACAGGGGTTAAAACTGTTTTTT.

CDR3 region: CASSPRQGSYYGYTF. DNA of the CDR3: TGTGCCAGCAGCCCTCGACAGGGAAGTTACTATGGCTACACCTTC. The chain joins TRBV9 to TRBJ1-2, with 7 bases lining up with TRBD1. With 4 bases clipped from V and 3 bases from J, the junction kept 9 bases outside the gene matches. Looked up from germline, CDR1 is SGDLS and CDR2 is YYNGEE. CDR3 length: 15 amino acids.

The chain links TRBV28 to TRBJ1-1; TRBD1 is a possible D gene (6 bases). CDR1 and CDR2 from the germline V gene are MDHEN and SYDVKM. The length of the CDR3 is 15 residues. With 4 bases removed from V and 11 bases from J, the gap between germline ends came to 23 bases. The DNA of the CDR3 is TGTGCCAGCAGTTCCCCCCCACAGGGAGTAACTTCCGCTTTCTTT. This gives the protein CASSSPPQGVTSAFF.

J is TRBJ2-7 and V is TRBV19; perhaps TRBD2 as D (6 bases). Trimming took 10 bases from V and 0 from J, leaving 13 bases between them. Germline CDR1 reads LNHDA; CDR2 reads SQIVND (reference sequence). The CDR3 sequence is 13 residues long. This CDR3 reads CATNGGPSYEQYF. The CDR3 DNA follows: TGTGCCACCAACGGGGGACCCTCCTACGAGCAGTACTTC.

J is TRBJ1-6 and V is TRBV27; the match to TRBD1 covers 7 bases. V trimming: 7 bases; J trimming: 9 bases; junction bases outside the gene matches: 15. Germline CDR1 and CDR2: MNHEY and SMNVEV (reference sequence). The CDR3 has 16 residues. The CDR3 protein is CASTLNRQGYSSPLHF. Written as DNA, the CDR3 is TGTGCCAGCACCTTAAATCGACAGGGTTACAGTTCACCCCTCCACTTT.

The chain is built from TRBV7-9 and TRBJ2-1, with 14 nucleotides matching TRBD2. CDR1 and CDR2 from the germline V gene are SEHNR and FQNEAQ (reference sequence). This CDR3 has 18 amino acids. The junction had 7 bases not matched to a gene; V was cut back by 5 bases and J by 1 base. CDR3 in amino acids: CASSPKTSGGVSYNEQFF. For the CDR3, the DNA is TGTGCCAGCAGCCCGAAGACTAGCGGGGGGGTATCCTACAATGAGCAGTTCTTC.

This chain uses TRBV3-1 (or the pseudogene TRBV3-2) with TRBJ1-4, with TRBD1 matching 9 bases. J gave up 6 bases and V 4 bases, and 6 bases lay outside the gene matches. From germline, CDR1 is LGHDT and CDR2 YNNKEL (reference sequence). The CDR3 has 15 amino acids. CDR3 protein: CASSRHRQGDEKLFF. The CDR3 nucleotides read TGTGCCAGCAGCCGACATCGACAGGGGGATGAAAAACTGTTTTTT.